The T cell receptor beta chain under discussion was sequenced for a study of metastatic and nonmetastatic thyroid tumors. Background on the study: Thyroid patients, malignant and benign, had repertoires compared across blood and tumor or nodule tissue.

CDR1 and CDR2 (germline): SGHRS, YFSETQ. The CDR3 sequence is 15 residues long. Turning to this clone: Its antigen is unidentified. This may arise from a read error, as a much more abundant clone is one base away.

TCRdb called clones again from the PCR reads with MiXCR. The sample carries tens of thousands of clones, 23% recorded once. Whole-study findings and limits: In blood and tumor, TCR beta diversity was reportedly significantly higher in malignant thyroid tumors than in benign nodules.

Ahead of thyroid surgery, no patient had received treatment of any kind. This receptor was identified in a male donor with papillary thyroid cancer or a benign thyroid nodule (not recorded which). Some clones in this sample may be carry-over from other donors' samples. The chain recombines TRBV5-1 with TRBJ2-5; D gene ambiguous. The sequencing sample was made of blood. The CDR3 DNA is TGCGCCAACAGCTTGGTCGGCAGTCACCAAGAGACCCAGTACTTC. Its protein is CANSLVGSHQETQYF.